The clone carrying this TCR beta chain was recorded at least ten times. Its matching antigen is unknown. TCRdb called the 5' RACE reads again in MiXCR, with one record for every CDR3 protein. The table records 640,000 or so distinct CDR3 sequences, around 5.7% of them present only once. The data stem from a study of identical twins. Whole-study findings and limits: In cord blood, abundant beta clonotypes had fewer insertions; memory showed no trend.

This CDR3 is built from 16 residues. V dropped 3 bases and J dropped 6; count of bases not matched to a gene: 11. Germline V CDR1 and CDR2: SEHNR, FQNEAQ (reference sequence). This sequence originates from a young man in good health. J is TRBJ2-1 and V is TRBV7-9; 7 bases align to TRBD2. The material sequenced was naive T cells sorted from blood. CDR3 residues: CASSFPGLSGRNEQFF. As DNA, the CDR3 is TGTGCCAGCAGCTTCCCGGGACTATCGGGACGCAATGAGCAGTTCTTC.